The clone carrying this T cell receptor beta chain came up many times. Its target is unknown. Unsorted libraries came from 2 million PBMCs stored at -80 °C. The data derive from a study of neurological immune-mediated disorders. Points from the study as a whole: Levels of TCR clonal expansion peaked in HTLV-1-associated myelopathy and reached their lowest in multiple sclerosis, under those of healthy controls.

Each CDR3 protein is one row after TCRdb ran MiXCR on the 5' RACE reads. The data contain tens of thousands of distinct CDR3 sequences, 3% to 4% of them singletons. This CDR3 has 14 amino acids. Germline V gene data show CDR1 as SGHRS and CDR2 as YFSETQ. V gave up 2 bases and J gave up 5 bases, with 10 bases separating them. Sequenced input: PBMCs. This chain links TRBV5-1 with TRBJ1-4; D perhaps matches TRBD1 (5 bases). This TCR derives from a woman aged 50 to 60 with multiple sclerosis. The CDR3 nucleotides read TGCGCCAGCAGCTTAGGGACGGGCAATGAAAAACTGTTTTTT. Its translation: CASSLGTGNEKLFF.